This T cell receptor (beta chain) was observed in a study of blood T cells in healthy people across ages. The CDR3 is 14 amino acids. Trimming cost V 8 bases and J 0 bases, with 12 bases left between them. Germline loops: CDR1 MNHNY, CDR2 SVGAGI (reference sequence). Through a sample-barcoded 5' primer and a J-beta primer mix, a second PCR was run for roughly 6 to 12 cycles. Every molecule of cDNA carried a tag from a template-switch adaptor with 12 random nucleotides. TCRdb redid the calling of the 5' RACE reads with MiXCR, one entry per CDR3 protein. The sample has more than 650,000 distinct CDR3 sequences; approximately 21% are singletons.

The chain uses TRBV6-6 and TRBJ2-3; TRBD2 is a possible D gene (6 bases). The receptor was isolated from a man between 65 and 85 years old in good health. Material for sequencing was blood. The DNA for the CDR3 is TGTGCCAGCGGAACTAGCACAAGCACAGATACGCAGTATTTT. This encodes CASGTSTSTDTQYF.